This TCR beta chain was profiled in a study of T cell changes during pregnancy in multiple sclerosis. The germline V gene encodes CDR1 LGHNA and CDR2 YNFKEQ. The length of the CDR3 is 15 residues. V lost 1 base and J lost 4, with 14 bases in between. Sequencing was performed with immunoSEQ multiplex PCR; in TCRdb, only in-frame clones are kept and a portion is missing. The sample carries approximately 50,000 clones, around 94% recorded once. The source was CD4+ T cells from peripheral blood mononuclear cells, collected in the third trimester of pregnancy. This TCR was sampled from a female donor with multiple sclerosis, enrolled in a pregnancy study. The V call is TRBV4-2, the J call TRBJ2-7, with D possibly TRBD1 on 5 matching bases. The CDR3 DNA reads TGTGCCAGCAGCCAAGCGGCAGGGTCCGATTACGAGCAGTACTTC. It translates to CASSQAAGSDYEQYF.